The T cell receptor beta chain described here comes from a study of T cell repertoires in cytomegalovirus infection. About the research overall: Signatures in public TCR beta sequences pointed to both CMV infection and matching HLA type. The study's findings and limits: The cumulative frequency of public TCR beta families identified carriers of CMV plus the relevant HLA. Dominating the ex vivo response were TCR beta clonotypes that were CMV-specific and HLA-C-restricted.

About this clonotype itself: Its antigen is undetermined.

TCRdb analysed the reads with MiXCR anew, one entry per CDR3 protein. Among approximately 300,000 distinct CDR3 sequences, just under 30% were seen once, and the ten largest hold around 20%. Germline values: CDR1 MNHNS, CDR2 SASEGT. The junction had 5 bases not matched to a gene; V was cut back by 0 bases and J by 4 bases. The CDR3 length is 15 residues. The receptor was isolated from a human donor in good health (CMV status not recorded). Some clones in this sample may be carry-over from other donors' samples. The chain links TRBV6-1 to TRBJ1-2, with 7 bases identical to TRBD1. Sample: cultured PBMCs, taken from culture after CMV antigen stimulation. Here the CDR3 reads CASSEASGQLYGYTF. Written as DNA, the CDR3 is TGTGCCAGCAGTGAAGCGTCGGGACAGCTCTATGGCTACACCTTC.